This T cell receptor (beta chain) derives from a study of molecular identifiers for immune sequencing clone quantification. A single count supports this clonotype. A read error may explain this, as a much larger clone is one base away. For naive CD8 T cells, sorting used the CD8+CD4-CCR7+CD45RA+ phenotype. V was pared by 7 bases and J by 0 bases, with 12 bases between. CDR1 DFQATT and CDR2 SNEGSKA come from the germline V gene (reference sequence). This CDR3 has 13 residues. Making the bulk TCR libraries relied on previously described methods and listed TCR primers. Using its own MiXCR run on the PCR reads, TCRdb lists one record per CDR3 protein. Seen here are some 580,000 distinct CDR3 sequences, 25% observed once, and the top ten hold 0.7% to 0.95%.

The TCR sequence derives from a human donor in good health. Some libraries in this study had Jurkat cell RNA spiked in. This rearrangement joins TRBV20-1 to TRBJ1-1; maybe TRBD1 (5 bases). Material for sequencing was naive CD8+ T cells from blood, with Jurkat cell RNA spiked in. The subset here: FACS-sorted CD8+CD4-CCR7+CD45RA+ naive T cells. The CDR3 is CSVRAGMNTEAFF. Here the CDR3 DNA reads TGCAGTGTTAGGGCAGGGATGAACACTGAAGCTTTCTTT.